Included here is one TCR beta chain sequence, with context. Its antigen remains unidentified. No clone much larger than this one lies a single base away; base qualities are absent. Libraries were constructed by the immunoSEQ multiplex PCR assay. The hsTCRB Kit was used according to the manufacturer's protocol to amplify rearranged TCR beta chain sequences. An Illumina MiSeq was used to sequence the TCRB libraries. The authors processed their data as follows. The proprietary platform of the kit vendor was used for demultiplexing, trimming and gene mapping. The table comes from immuneACCESS by way of TCRdb, which keeps in-frame sequences with V and J called. Part of the clones is missing from these tables; in studies checked, under half for an unresolved V gene and the rest for unknown reasons. That table supplies the V and J calls and clone size; D and trimming were determined from the DNA. The sample table records under 95,000 clones; 75% to 95% of these occur just once. The leading ten clones occupy under 0.7% of the sample.

The time point label here, explained by the study, means: week 5, during vaccination. Each vaccine dose, consisting of 300 ug of a 20-mer mutant IDH1 peptide in Montanide, was administered subcutaneously with topical imiquimod. Newly diagnosed WHO grade 3 or 4 IDH1-mutant astrocytomas showing loss of nuclear ATRX were present in the donors. The samples were drawn from NOA16, a multicentre, single-arm, open-label phase I trial in Germany that tested a mutant IDH1 peptide vaccine in humans for the first time. Genomic DNA for TCRB sequencing was extracted from EDTA blood using the DNeasy Blood and Tissue Kit. Looking up the germline V gene yields CDR1 LGHNA and CDR2 YNFKEQ. Germline trimming amounts to 0 bases on V and 11 bases on J, with 7 as the count of junction bases outside the gene matches. The cysteine opens and the phenylalanine closes a CDR3 of 14 amino acids. CDR3 DNA is the only sequence kept; it has 42 bases, read in frame from the first base.

The data stem from a study of a mutant IDH1 vaccine in newly diagnosed glioma (dated by TCRdb to the early 2020s). Turning to the overall study: Patients received eight vaccinations in weeks 1, 3, 5, 7, 11, 15, 19 and 23, corresponding to visits V03 through V10. Longitudinal TCRB deep sequencing was done for roughly 23 treated patients, wherever samples were available for exploratory analyses. Vaccination began 4-6 weeks after radiotherapy alone, or alongside temozolomide cycles in the chemotherapy-containing groups. The roughly 30 treated patients were roughly 60% male and around 38% female, with a mean age of about 43 years. Peripheral blood was collected at six visits: V03 (baseline), V05, V07, V10, V12 and V13. Before enrollment, most patients had been given radiochemotherapy with temozolomide as standard therapy, while the rest had received either radiotherapy alone or temozolomide alone.

Findings and caveats that apply to the study as a whole: It was noted by the authors that analyses of patient blood samples could not be reproduced owing to sample limitations. Pseudoprogression seemed to be unrelated to changes in the top peripheral T cell clonotypes found by TCRB sequencing. Vaccine-induced immune responses across multiple MHC alleles were detected in 93.3% of patients. Selection of PBMC samples for TCRB deep sequencing was based on availability.

The material sequenced was PBMCs, taken from a glioma patient whose treatment included an IDH1 peptide vaccine. This receptor was obtained from a woman aged 45-65 years with glioma. The rearrangement joined TRBV4-2 to TRBJ2-5, with TRBD2 identical over 9 junction bases. The base sequence is TGTGCCAGCAGCCAAGATGGACTAGCGCGGGAGCAGTACTTC. Its protein reads: CASSQDGLAREQYF.